This TCR beta chain emerged from a study of control samples from healthy donors and cancer patients. Sequenced by immunoSEQ multiplex PCR; TCRdb stores in-frame clones only, minus some. The profile shows 150,000 or so clones, approximately 92% of them singletons. This clone has more than one count but fewer than ten. The V gene lost 8 bases and the J gene lost 5 bases, with 14 bases spanning the gap. There are 13 residues in the CDR3. Per the germline V gene, CDR1 is MGHDK and CDR2 is SYGVNS. The source is a young man in good health. Sequencing used blood. The chain uses TRBV25-1 and TRBJ2-3; D remains ambiguous. CDR3: CASAESGQDTQYF. CDR3 DNA sequence: TGTGCCAGCGCGGAAAGTGGGCAAGATACGCAGTATTTT. Supplemented by reference TRBV25-1 and TRBJ2-3, the full variable domain reads EADIYQTPRYLVIGTGKKITLECSQTMGHDKMYWYQQDPGMELHLIHYSYGVNSTEKGDLSSESTVSRIRTEHFPLTLESARPSHTSQYLCASAESGQDTQYFGPGTRLTVL.